These T cell receptor beta chains were read from a single sample in a study of blood T cells in healthy people across ages. A single record per CDR3 protein comes from TCRdb applying MiXCR to the 5' RACE reads. The sample includes hundreds of thousands of distinct CDR3 sequences, around 45% of them seen just once. Sequenced sample: blood. These receptors were collected from a woman aged 60-70 years in good health. CDR3s include the opening cysteine and the closing phenylalanine or tryptophan. The D gene is left open where the match is weak. Clone size is stated in some rows and not others, as once, few, many or a class when expanded.

CDR3 length	clone size	D gene	J gene	V gene	CDR3 DNA	CDR3 protein
17	-	TRBD2	TRBJ2-3	TRBV29-1	TGCAGCGTTGAAGAGTTAGCGTCTAGCGGGGTCACAGATACGCAGTATTTT	CSVEELASSGVTDTQYF
16	-	TRBD2	TRBJ2-5	TRBV6-6	TGTGCCAGCAGTTACGTGTGGGCTAGCGGGCAAGAGACCCAGTACTTC	CASSYVWASGQETQYF
13	once	-	TRBJ2-1	TRBV7-2	TGTGCCAGCACCCGCGGAGGGCTGGAGACCCAGTTCTTC	CASTRGGLETQFF
15	once	TRBD2	TRBJ2-3	TRBV7-2	TGTGCCAGCAGCCTGACTAGCGCCTACACAGATACGCAGTATTTT	CASSLTSAYTDTQYF
18	-	-	TRBJ2-6	TRBV24-1	TGTGCCACCAGTGACCGGGGAGGACCTCGCTCTGGGGCCAACGTCCTGACTTTC	CATSDRGGPRSGANVLTF
18	-	-	TRBJ2-1	TRBV3-1	TGTGCCAGCAGCCAAGATGGTGGCAGCGGCCCCTTCTACAATGAGCAGTTCTTC	CASSQDGGSGPFYNEQFF
12	-	-	TRBJ1-2	TRBV5-1	TGCGCCAGCAGCTTGGGTACTCTTGGCTACACCTTC	CASSLGTLGYTF
15	-	TRBD1	TRBJ1-4	TRBV7-9	TGTGCCAGCAGCCCCAGACAGGGAACGTATGAAAAACTGTTTTTT	CASSPRQGTYEKLFF
15	-	-	TRBJ2-6	TRBV7-2	TGTGCCAGCAGCTTAGACATCTCTGGGGCCAACGTCCTGACTTTC	CASSLDISGANVLTF
11	-	-	TRBJ2-7	TRBV20-1	TGCAGTGCTAGGAGCAGAGTCGAGCAGTACTTC	CSARSRVEQYF
15	-	TRBD2	TRBJ2-7	TRBV27	TGTGCCAGCAGTTTATCGGGGCTAGCGGGGAGGGAGCAGTACTTC	CASSLSGLAGREQYF
15	few	TRBD1	TRBJ1-4	TRBV7-2	TGTGCCAGCAGCTTGGACAGGCGAGGTGTTGAAAAACTGTTTTTT	CASSLDRRGVEKLFF
14	-	-	TRBJ2-3	TRBV5-1	TGCGCCAGCAGCCCGGAACGGAGCACAGATACGCAGTATTTT	CASSPERSTDTQYF
15	-	TRBD1	TRBJ2-3	TRBV27	TGTGCCAGCAGCAGGGGGCCCATAATCACAGATACGCAGTATTTT	CASSRGPIITDTQYF
16	few	TRBD1	TRBJ1-4	TRBV4-3	TGCGCCAGCAGCCACCTTGGACAGGGGGGTAATGAAAAACTGTTTTTT	CASSHLGQGGNEKLFF
16	-	TRBD2	TRBJ2-5	TRBV7-9	TGTGCCAGCAGCTTAGTTCTAGCGGGTACCCAAGAGACCCAGTACTTC	CASSLVLAGTQETQYF
15	-	-	TRBJ1-5	TRBV9	TGTGCCAGCAGCGTAAATGGAGGGGGCAATCAGCCCCAGCATTTT	CASSVNGGGNQPQHF
15	once	-	TRBJ2-7	TRBV7-2	TGTGCCAGCAGCCCGGGCCTAGTACTTTACAATGAGCAGTACTTC	CASSPGLVLYNEQYF
16	-	TRBD1	TRBJ1-2	TRBV28	TGTGCCAGCACTCTCCTCATGGACAGGGGTAGTAATGGCTACACCTTC	CASTLLMDRGSNGYTF
15	-	-	TRBJ1-3	TRBV7-2	TGTGCCAGCAGCCGAGGGTTAAGCTCTGGAAACACCATATATTTT	CASSRGLSSGNTIYF